This TCR beta chain was sequenced during a study of blood T cells in healthy people across ages (dated by TCRdb to between 2015 and 2016). Regarding the research as a whole: Template switching captured roughly one uniquely barcoded TCR beta cDNA molecule per two T cells in model experiments. To track age-related changes in TCR beta repertoire diversity, the study relied on deep sequencing normalized with unique cDNA molecular identifiers. The donors were divided into four age groups: young (average around 15 years), middle-aged (approximately 39), aged (roughly 66) and long-lived (82). To avoid experimental bias, donors of different ages were randomly spread across the sequencing lanes. For two donors (one aged 18 to 30 and one aged 80 or older), the study analyzed two additional independent replicas of 1 million unique cDNA reads from the same blood draw.

The investigation overall reported the following: Compared with the aged group, more naive CD4+ T cells, fewer expanded clones and increased TCR diversity were shown by the long-lived group, suggesting age selection. Because donor CMV infection status was unknown, age-related changes in expanded clonotypes were potentially confounded. Since profiling was done on bulk unsorted PBMCs, naive and antigen-experienced compartments could not be conclusively compared. A strong correlation was found between observed TCR beta diversity and the percentage of naive T cells measured by flow cytometry. Observed TCR beta diversity per million T cells fell roughly linearly with age, and a significant reduction was already apparent by age around 40. Estimates of total diversity based on one million sequenced T cells were regarded as lower bounds and as underestimates.

This clonotype appeared a few times. This receptor's antigen is unknown. This may come from a read error, since a much larger clone is one base off. The donors were 40 or so Caucasian individuals from Russia, aged 6 to 90 years, who were systemically healthy. Approximately 9.3 milliliters of peripheral blood were drawn from each donor into EDTA-treated Vacutainer tubes. PBMCs were isolated by Ficoll-Paque density-gradient centrifugation, with at least 7 million obtained per sample. Total RNA, at least 5 micrograms per sample, was extracted from PBMCs with Trizol reagent. The percentages of naive CD45RAhigh/CD27high T cells were determined by flow cytometry on a PBMC aliquot from every donor. Per the germline V gene (reference sequence), DFQATT is the CDR1 and SNEGSKA is the CDR2. The CDR3 has 16 amino acids, counting the end cysteine and phenylalanine. Only the CDR3 part of the read is kept: 48 bases, read in frame from the first base. V is pruned by 5 bases and J by 7 bases, leaving 16 bases of the junction without a gene match.

The library was generated by 5' RACE. Sequencing took place on an Illumina HiSeq 2500. A second PCR of roughly 6 to 12 cycles was run with a J-beta primer mix and a sample-barcoded 5' primer. A unique molecular identifier was introduced onto each TCR beta cDNA molecule by a template-switch 5' adaptor carrying 12 random nucleotides. Each sample yielded at least 2.5 million CDR3-containing paired-end reads. The Mint cDNA synthesis kit, primed by a TRBC-specific oligonucleotide, was used to synthesize first-strand cDNA from all RNA. All cDNA was treated with uracil-DNA glycosylase and then went through a first 18-cycle PCR with the universal primers M1SS and BC2_uni_R. Per the authors' processing: For normalization, 1 million high-quality reads, each with a distinct molecular identifier, were randomly selected from each sample. Reads with shared molecular identifiers were discarded instead of being binned into consensus sequences. MiTCR, run with a Q25 quality threshold and the strictest error-elimination algorithm, handled CDR3 identification, clonotype clustering and error correction. A nonparametric unseen species model with Euler transformation was used to estimate lower-bound total TCR beta diversity. TCRdb passed the public sequencing reads through fastp at Q25 and MiXCR, retaining productive beta sequences. Records with the same CDR3 protein are collapsed into one entry carrying the most frequent genes and DNA. It is TCRdb's table, rather than the study itself, that gives the V and J calls and clone size. Counted in this sample were over 550,000 distinct CDR3 sequences; roughly 31% of them appeared once. Clones ranked in the top ten supply around a sixth of the sample.

Here the chain combines TRBV20-1 and TRBJ2-1; 8 nucleotides in the junction match TRBD2. Sequences were obtained from blood. The source of this sequence is a woman older than 75 in good health. The DNA sequence follows: TGCAGTGCTGGATCCGGGACTAGGTTTCTTGGAAATGAGCAGTTCTTC. Translated, this gives CSAGSGTRFLGNEQFF.